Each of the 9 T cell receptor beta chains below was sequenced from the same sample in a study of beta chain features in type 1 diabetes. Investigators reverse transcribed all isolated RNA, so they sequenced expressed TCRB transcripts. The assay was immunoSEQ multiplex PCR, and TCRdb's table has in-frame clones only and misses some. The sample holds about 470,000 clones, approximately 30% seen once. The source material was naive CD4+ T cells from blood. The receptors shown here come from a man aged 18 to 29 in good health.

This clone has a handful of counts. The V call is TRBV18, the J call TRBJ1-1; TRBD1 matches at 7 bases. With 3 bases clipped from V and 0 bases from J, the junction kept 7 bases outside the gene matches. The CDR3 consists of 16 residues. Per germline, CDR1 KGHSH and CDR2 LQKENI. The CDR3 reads CASSPLGTELNTEAFF. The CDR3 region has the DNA TGTGCCAGCTCACCCCTAGGGACAGAATTGAACACTGAAGCTTTCTTT. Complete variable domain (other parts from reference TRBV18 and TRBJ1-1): NAGVMQNPRHLVRRRGQEARLRCSPMKGHSHVYWYRQLPEEGLKFMVYLQKENIIDESGMPKERFSAEFPKEGPSILRIQQVVRGDSAAYFCASSPLGTELNTEAFFGQGTRLTVV.

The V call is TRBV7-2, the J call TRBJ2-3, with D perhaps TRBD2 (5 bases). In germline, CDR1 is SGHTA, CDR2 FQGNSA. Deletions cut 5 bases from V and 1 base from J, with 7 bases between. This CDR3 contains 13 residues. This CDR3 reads CASSGRGTDTQYF. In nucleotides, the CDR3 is TGTGCCAGCAGCGGGCGGGGCACAGATACGCAGTATTTT.

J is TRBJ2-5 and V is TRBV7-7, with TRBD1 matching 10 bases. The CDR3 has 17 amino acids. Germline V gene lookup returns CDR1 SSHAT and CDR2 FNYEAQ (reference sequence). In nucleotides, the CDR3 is TGTGACAATACGCGGGCCCCGGGACAGGGGTTACAAGAGACCCAGTACTTC. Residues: CDNTRAPGQGLQETQYF.

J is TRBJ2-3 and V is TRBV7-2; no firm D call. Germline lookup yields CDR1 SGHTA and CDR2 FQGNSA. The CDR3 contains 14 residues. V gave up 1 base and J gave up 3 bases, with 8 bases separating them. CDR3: CASSLDGETDTQYF. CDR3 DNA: TGTGCCAGCAGCTTAGACGGAGAAACAGATACGCAGTATTTT.

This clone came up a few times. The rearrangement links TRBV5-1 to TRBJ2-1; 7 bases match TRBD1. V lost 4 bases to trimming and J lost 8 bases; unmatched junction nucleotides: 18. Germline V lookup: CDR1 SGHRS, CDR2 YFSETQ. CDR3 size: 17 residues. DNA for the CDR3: TGCGCCAGCAGCCCCCCTTCGGTAGGGGGCAGTTGGGATGAGCAGTTCTTC. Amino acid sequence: CASSPPSVGGSWDEQFF.

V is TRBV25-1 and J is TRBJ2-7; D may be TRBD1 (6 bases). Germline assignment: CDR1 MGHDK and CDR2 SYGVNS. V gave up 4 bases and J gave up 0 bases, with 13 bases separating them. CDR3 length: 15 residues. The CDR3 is CASSATGLSSYEQYF. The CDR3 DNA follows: TGTGCCAGCAGTGCTACAGGGTTGAGCTCCTACGAGCAGTACTTC.

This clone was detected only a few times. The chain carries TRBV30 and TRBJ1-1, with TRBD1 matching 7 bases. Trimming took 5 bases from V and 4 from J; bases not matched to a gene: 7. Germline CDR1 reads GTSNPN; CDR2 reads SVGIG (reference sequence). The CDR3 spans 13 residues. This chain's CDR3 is CAWRKQGSTEAFF. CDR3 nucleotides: TGTGCCTGGCGTAAACAGGGGAGCACTGAAGCTTTCTTT.

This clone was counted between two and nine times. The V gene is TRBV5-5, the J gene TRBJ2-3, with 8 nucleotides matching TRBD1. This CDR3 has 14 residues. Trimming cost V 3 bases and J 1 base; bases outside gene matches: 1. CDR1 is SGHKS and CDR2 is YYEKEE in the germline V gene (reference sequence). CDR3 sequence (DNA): TGTGCCAGCAGCTCGGGACAGGGCACAGATACGCAGTATTTT. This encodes CASSSGQGTDTQYF.

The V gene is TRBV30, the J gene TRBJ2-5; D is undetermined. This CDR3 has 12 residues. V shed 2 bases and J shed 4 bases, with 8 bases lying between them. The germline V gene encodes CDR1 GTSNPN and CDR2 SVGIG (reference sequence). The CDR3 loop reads CAWSYSSETQYF. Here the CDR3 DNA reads TGTGCCTGGAGTTATAGTTCAGAGACCCAGTACTTC.